This T cell receptor (beta chain) derives from a study of T cell changes during pregnancy in multiple sclerosis. This clone was recorded only once. The method was immunoSEQ multiplex PCR; TCRdb's version includes in-frame clones alone and lacks a portion of them. The table records 20,000 to 25,000 clones, roughly 90% of them present only once. Sequenced here: CD8+ T cells from peripheral blood mononuclear cells, sampled in the second trimester of pregnancy. The receptor was derived from a female donor in good health, enrolled as a control in a pregnancy study.

The CDR3 here is CASSSTPGQGDYGYTF. In nucleotides, the CDR3 is TGTGCCAGCAGCTCCACTCCGGGACAGGGAGACTATGGCTACACCTTC. This chain joins TRBV27 and TRBJ1-2; 9 bases agree with TRBD1. The J segment lost 3 bases and the V segment lost 6 bases, leaving 11 bases of the junction unmatched. The CDR3 covers 16 residues. Germline V lookup: CDR1 MNHEY, CDR2 SMNVEV (reference sequence).